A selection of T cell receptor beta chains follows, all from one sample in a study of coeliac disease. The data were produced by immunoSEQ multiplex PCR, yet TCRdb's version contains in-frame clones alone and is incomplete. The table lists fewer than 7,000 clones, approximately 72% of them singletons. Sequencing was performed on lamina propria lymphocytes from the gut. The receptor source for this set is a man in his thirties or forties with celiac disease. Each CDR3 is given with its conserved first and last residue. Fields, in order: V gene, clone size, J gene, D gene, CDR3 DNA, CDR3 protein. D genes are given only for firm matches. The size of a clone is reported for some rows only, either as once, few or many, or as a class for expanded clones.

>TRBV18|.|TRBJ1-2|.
TGTGCCAGCTCAGACTCACAGGGTAACTATGGCTACACCTTC
CASSDSQGNYGYTF
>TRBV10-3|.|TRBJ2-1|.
TGTGCCATCAGTGAAGGGCGGGACAATGAGCAGTTCTTC
CAISEGRDNEQFF
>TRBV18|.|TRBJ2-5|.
TGTGCCAGCTCACCAGTACAGGCCGGGGAGACCCAGTACTTC
CASSPVQAGETQYF
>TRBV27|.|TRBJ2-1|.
TGTGCCAGCACTCCCCGAGGGTTTTCTGGGAATGAGCAGTTCTTC
CASTPRGFSGNEQFF
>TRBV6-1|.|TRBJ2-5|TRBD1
TGTGCCAGCAGTGGGGCGACAGGGGGTATCCAAGAGACCCAGTACTTC
CASSGATGGIQETQYF
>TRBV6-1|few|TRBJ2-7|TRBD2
TGTGCCAGCAGTGAAATTCCGGGAGGGCCGGGAGAGCAGTACTTC
CASSEIPGGPGEQYF
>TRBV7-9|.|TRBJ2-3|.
TGTGCCAGCAGCTTAATTGCGGCAGATACGCAGTATTTT
CASSLIAADTQYF
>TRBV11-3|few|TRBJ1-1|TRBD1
TGTGCCAGCAGCCGGCAGGGGGACACTGAAGCTTTCTTT
CASSRQGDTEAFF
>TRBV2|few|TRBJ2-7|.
TGTGCCAGCAGTGCTGAGTACGAGCAGTACTTC
CASSAEYEQYF
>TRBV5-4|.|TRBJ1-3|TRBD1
TGTGCCAGCAGCTTTAACCAGGGGGCGCGAGGAAACACCATATATTTT
CASSFNQGARGNTIYF
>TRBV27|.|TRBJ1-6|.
TGTGCCAGCAGTTTTACTTGGCGGGAGCCCCTCCACTTT
CASSFTWREPLHF
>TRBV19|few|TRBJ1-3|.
TGTGCCAGTAGTATGATACAGGGAAGTGGAAACACCATATATTTT
CASSMIQGSGNTIYF
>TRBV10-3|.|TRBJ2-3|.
TGTGCCATCAGTGAGTCGAAATGTCAGGGTCTGACAGATACGCAGTATTTT
CAISESKCQGLTDTQYF
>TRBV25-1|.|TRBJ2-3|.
TGTGCCAGCAGTCGGCAGGGGGGAGATACGCAGTATTTT
CASSRQGGDTQYF
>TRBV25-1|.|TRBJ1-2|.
TGTGCCAGCAGTGAAAGGCGGGCCTATGGCTACACCTTC
CASSERRAYGYTF
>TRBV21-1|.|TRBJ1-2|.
TGTGCCAGCAGCAAAGCGAGAGGGAATGGCTACACCTTC
CASSKARGNGYTF
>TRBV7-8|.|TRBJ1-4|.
TGTGCCAGCAGCCAACCGGGGGAAAAACTGTTTTTT
CASSQPGEKLFF
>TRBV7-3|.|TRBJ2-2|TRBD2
TGTGCCAGCAGCCCCTTTGCGGGGGGCGACACCGGGGAGCTGTTTTTT
CASSPFAGGDTGELFF
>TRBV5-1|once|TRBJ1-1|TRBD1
TGCGCCAGCAGCCGAGATACGGGACAGGGGACGAACACTAAAGCTTTCTTT
CASSRDTGQGTNTKAFF
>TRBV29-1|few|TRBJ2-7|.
TGCAGCGTTTGTCCACAGGGTACCGAGCAGTACTTC
CSVCPQGTEQYF
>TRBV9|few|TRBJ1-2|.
TGTGCCAGCAGCGTAGGGGAGGGGGGGTATGGCTACACCTTC
CASSVGEGGYGYTF
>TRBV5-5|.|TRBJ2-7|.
TGTGCCAGCAGCCCTCCGGGGGGCCCCTACGAGCAGTACTTC
CASSPPGGPYEQYF
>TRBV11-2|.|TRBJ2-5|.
TGTGCCAGCAGCTTACTGACTATGCAAGAGACCCAGTACTTC
CASSLLTMQETQYF
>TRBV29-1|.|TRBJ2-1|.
TGCAGCTTTGGACAGAATGAGCAGTTCTTC
CSFGQNEQFF
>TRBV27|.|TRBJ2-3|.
TGTGCCACCAGGTTAGGCGCCATGGGAGATATGCAGTATTTT
CATRLGAMGDMQYF
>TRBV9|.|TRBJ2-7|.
TGTGCCAGCAGCGCTGGGTCGGGCGAGCAGTACTTC
CASSAGSGEQYF
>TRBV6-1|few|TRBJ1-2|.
TGTGCCAGCGCGAGGGGAGGAAGTAACTATGGCTACACCTTC
CASARGGSNYGYTF
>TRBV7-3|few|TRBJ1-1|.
TGTGCCAGCAGCTTAATACGGGGTGTGGAAGCTTTCTTT
CASSLIRGVEAFF
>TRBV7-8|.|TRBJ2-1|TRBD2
TGTGCCAGCAGGCCCGGACTAGCGGGGTTACCGAGCTCCTACAATGAGCAGTTCTTC
CASRPGLAGLPSSYNEQFF
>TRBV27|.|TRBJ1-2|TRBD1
TGTGCCAGCAGTTTTGGCGGGACAGACTATGGCTACACCTTC
CASSFGGTDYGYTF
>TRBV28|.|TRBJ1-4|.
TGTGCCAGCAGTTATCCTCAACAGGAAAAACTGTTTTTT
CASSYPQQEKLFF
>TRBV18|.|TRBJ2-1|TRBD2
TGTGCCAGCTCACCGAAAGCGGGGGAGAACAATGAGCAGTTCTTC
CASSPKAGENNEQFF
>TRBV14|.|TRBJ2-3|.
TGTGCCAGCAGCCAACTCAGGGTCCCCACAGATACGCAGTATTTT
CASSQLRVPTDTQYF
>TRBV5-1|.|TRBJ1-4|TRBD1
TGCGCCAGCAGCTTGACAGGGGGGTCAGAAAAACTGTTTTTT
CASSLTGGSEKLFF
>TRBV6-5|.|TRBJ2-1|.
TGTGCCAGCAGTTACAATCTAGCCCGTGAGCAGTTCTTC
CASSYNLAREQFF
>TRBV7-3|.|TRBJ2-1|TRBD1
TGTGCCAGCAGCTTAGGACAGGGGCAAAGCAATGAGCAGTTCTTC
CASSLGQGQSNEQFF
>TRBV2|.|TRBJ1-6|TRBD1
TGTGCCAAAGACCGGGGACAGGGGGACCGGAGCGATTCACCCCTCCACTTT
CAKDRGQGDRSDSPLHF
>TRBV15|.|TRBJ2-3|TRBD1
TGTGCCACCAGCCTTTACAGGGGGCAATGGACAGATACGCAGTATTTT
CATSLYRGQWTDTQYF
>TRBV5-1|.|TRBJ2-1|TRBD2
TGCGCCAGCAGCGATCCAGCGGGGGAGAACTCGAATGAGCAGTTCTTC
CASSDPAGENSNEQFF
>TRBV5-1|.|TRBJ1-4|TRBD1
TGCGCCAGCAGCTTCGAGGGGGCTAGTGAAAAACTGTTTTTT
CASSFEGASEKLFF
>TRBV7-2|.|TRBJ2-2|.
TGTGCCAGCAGCTCCCGAAGCGGTACCGGGGAGCTGTTTTTT
CASSSRSGTGELFF
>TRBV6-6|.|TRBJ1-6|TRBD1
TGTGCCAGCAGTGACAGGGGGGATTCACCCCTCCACTTT
CASSDRGDSPLHF
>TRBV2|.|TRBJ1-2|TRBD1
TGTGCCAGCAGTTCGCAGGGGGTGGATGGCTACACCTTC
CASSSQGVDGYTF
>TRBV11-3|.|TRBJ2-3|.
TGTGCCAGCAGCTCCAACCGACTCGCGCAGTATTTT
CASSSNRLAQYF
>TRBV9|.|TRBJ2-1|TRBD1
TGTGCCAGCAACAGCCCGGGACAGGGTACGGACAATGAGCAGTTCTTC
CASNSPGQGTDNEQFF
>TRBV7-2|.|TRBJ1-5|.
TGTGCCAGCACCGCTCCAGCGAGGCGACCACATCAGCCCCAGCATTTT
CASTAPARRPHQPQHF
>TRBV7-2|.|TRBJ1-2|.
TGTGCCAGCAGCGGAAACAGGGATTACTACACCTTC
CASSGNRDYYTF
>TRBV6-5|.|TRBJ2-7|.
TGTGCCAGCAGTTACCCCACAGGTTACGAGCAGTACTTC
CASSYPTGYEQYF
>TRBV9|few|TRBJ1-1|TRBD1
TGTGCCAGCAGCTCCCTCCGACAGGGGGCGAACACTGAAGCTTTCTTT
CASSSLRQGANTEAFF
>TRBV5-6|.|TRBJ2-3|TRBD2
TGTGCCAGCAGCTTGGTGCTAGCGGGAGGAGATACGCAGTATTTT
CASSLVLAGGDTQYF